This entry lists 27 T cell receptor beta chains sequenced from one sample in a study of beta chain features in type 1 diabetes. Notes on the study in general: All four CD4+ subsets of Type 1 diabetes patients contained TCRB CDR3s that were moderately but significantly shorter.

Their antigen targets remain unknown. All of the isolated RNA was reverse transcribed, so expressed TCRB transcripts were sequenced. The method was immunoSEQ multiplex PCR; TCRdb's version includes in-frame clones alone and lacks a portion of them. The repertoire includes about 650,000 clones, around an eighth of them detected once, and more than 0.09% sits in the top ten. The sequencing sample was made of naive CD4+ T cells from blood. The receptors shown here come from a young man with type 1 diabetes.

The chain has TRBV5-4 and TRBJ2-2; D may be TRBD1 (5 bases). This CDR3 has 13 amino acids. Per the germline V gene, CDR1 is SGHNT and CDR2 is YYREEE (reference sequence). Trimming removed 2 bases at V and 6 bases at J, with 8 bases between. In DNA, the CDR3 is TGTGCCAGCAGCTTAAACAGGCCCGGGGAGCTGTTTTTT. It codes for CASSLNRPGELFF.

The chain uses TRBV5-4 and TRBJ2-7; D is perhaps TRBD1 (5 bases). The CDR3 sequence is 14 residues long. Germline values: CDR1 SGHNT, CDR2 YYREEE (reference sequence). Trimming cost V 4 bases and J 6 bases, with 17 bases left between them. Here the CDR3 reads CASSPKGSQVEQYF. Here the CDR3 DNA reads TGTGCCAGCAGCCCCAAGGGGTCACAGGTCGAGCAGTACTTC.

The chain recombines TRBV9 with TRBJ2-5; D not resolved. CDR3 length: 13 amino acids. Germline V gene lookup returns CDR1 SGDLS and CDR2 YYNGEE. Trimming left V 0 bases short and J 3 bases short, with 6 bases between. DNA for the CDR3: TGTGCCAGCAGCGTAGGAACCGAAGAGACCCAGTACTTC. Translated, it gives CASSVGTEETQYF.

This clone appeared a few times. V and J are TRBV6-5 and TRBJ2-7; no definite D call. The CDR3 is 10 amino acids. Germline V gene sequence: CDR1 MNHEY, CDR2 SVGAGI. Trimming took off 6 bases at V and 6 bases at J, with 6 bases between the two ends. Written as DNA, the CDR3 is TGTGCCAGCAGCGCAACCGAGCAGTACTTC. It yields the protein CASSATEQYF.

V and J are TRBV19 and TRBJ2-1; TRBD2 matches at 11 bases. CDR3 length equals 16 residues. Trimming took 4 bases from V and 0 from J; bases not matched to a gene: 2. The germline V gene encodes CDR1 LNHDA and CDR2 SQIVND (reference sequence). CDR3 residues: CASSTGLAASYNEQFF. In nucleotides, the CDR3 is TGTGCCAGTAGTACGGGACTAGCGGCCTCCTACAATGAGCAGTTCTTC.

This clone was found a few times. The rearrangement links TRBV19 to TRBJ2-1, with 9 bases matching TRBD1. The germline V gene has CDR1 LNHDA and CDR2 SQIVND (reference sequence). The CDR3 is 13 residues long. The trim removed 4 bases at V and 6 bases at J, leaving 1 base unmatched. CDR3 sequence reads: CASSRGQGNEQFF. As DNA, the CDR3 is TGTGCCAGTAGTAGGGGACAGGGCAATGAGCAGTTCTTC.

The chain carries TRBV7-8 and TRBJ1-5, with D unresolved. V lost 1 base and J 6 bases, leaving 7 bases between the germline ends. Germline-derived CDR1 and CDR2 are SGHVS and FQNEAQ. The CDR3 spans 13 residues. The CDR3 loop is CASSLGEGQPQHF. The DNA of the CDR3 is TGTGCCAGCAGCTTAGGGGAGGGTCAGCCCCAGCATTTT. Full variable domain (remainder filled in from reference TRBV7-8 and TRBJ1-5): GAGVSQSPRYKVAKRGQDVALRCDPISGHVSLFWYQQALGQGPEFLTYFQNEAQLDKSGLPSDRFFAERPEGSVSTLKIQRTQQEDSAVYLCASSLGEGQPQHFGDGTRLSIL.

Turning to this clone: The identical CDR3 is also encoded by other nucleotide sequences in the sample. This chain connects TRBV7-3 to TRBJ2-1; 7 nucleotides align to TRBD1. Trimming cost V 4 bases and J 0 bases; bases outside gene matches: 0. In germline, CDR1 is SGHTA, CDR2 FQGTGA. This CDR3 spans 14 amino acids. The CDR3 DNA is TGTGCCAGCAGCTCAGGGGGCTCCTACAATGAGCAGTTCTTC. Translated, it gives CASSSGGSYNEQFF. Full variable domain (outside the CDR3, taken from reference TRBV7-3 and TRBJ2-1): GAGVSQTPSNKVTEKGKYVELRCDPISGHTALYWYRQSLGQGPEFLIYFQGTGAADDSGLPNDRFFAVRPEGSVSTLKIQRTERGDSAVYLCASSSGGSYNEQFFGPGTRLTVL.

Concerning this clone: At one of its ends the junction is not consistent with the germline gene, which may arise from a read error. This chain uses TRBV2 with TRBJ2-7; D gene ambiguous. The CDR3 is made up of 14 amino acids. Germline V CDR1 and CDR2: SNHLY, FYNNEI. CDR3 protein: CASSEGVPAYEQYF. The DNA of the CDR3 is TGTGCCAGCAGCGAAGGCGTCCCTGCCTACGAGCAGTACTTC. Together with reference TRBV2 and TRBJ2-7, the CDR3 gives the full variable domain: EPEVTQTPSHQVTQMGQEVILRCVPISNHLYFYWYRQILGQKVEFLVSFYNNEISEKSEIFDDQFSVERPDGSNFTLKIRSTKLEDSAMYFCASSEGVPAYEQYFGPGTRLTVT.

V is TRBV25-1 and J is TRBJ2-1; weak D call: TRBD1 (6 bases). The V gene's germline CDR1 is MGHDK and CDR2 SYGVNS. This CDR3 contains 16 residues. The V and J ends lost 8 bases and 2 bases respectively, with 19 bases between them. As DNA, the CDR3 is TGTGCCAGCGGAAAAACACAGGGTAGTCCCTACAATGAGCAGTTCTTC. The encoded protein is CASGKTQGSPYNEQFF.

This clone appeared a few times. This chain uses TRBV19 with TRBJ2-3; unclear D gene. The CDR3 is made up of 10 amino acids. The V gene's germline CDR1 is LNHDA and CDR2 SQIVND (reference sequence). V was cut by 8 bases and J by 2 bases, with 2 bases left in between. CDR3 in amino acids: CASVTDTQYF. DNA of the CDR3: TGTGCCAGTGTCACAGATACGCAGTATTTT.

This clone has only a few counts. Other DNA sequences from this sample encode an identical CDR3 as well. The gene calls are TRBV6-5 and TRBJ1-1; no definite D call. Germline lookup yields CDR1 MNHEY and CDR2 SVGAGI. This CDR3 contains 13 residues. Trimming cost V 2 bases and J 2 bases, with 6 bases left between them. CDR3 nucleotide sequence: TGTGCCAGCAGTTACGCTGTCAACACTGAAGCTTTCTTT. Translating it yields CASSYAVNTEAFF.

This clone was observed a handful of times. The V call is TRBV28, the J call TRBJ1-6; D is ambiguous. The CDR3 is 16 amino acids. The ends were cut back, 1 base at V and 7 bases at J, with 14 bases in the middle. Germline assignment: CDR1 MDHEN and CDR2 SYDVKM. The CDR3 region has the DNA TGTGCCAGCAGTTTATTCGTCGGACCCACCAATTCACCCCTCCACTTT. This translates into CASSLFVGPTNSPLHF.

Only a few counts were recorded for this clone. The J gene is TRBJ2-1, the V gene TRBV27, with no clear D. The CDR3 totals 12 residues. V was clipped by 8 bases and J by 10 bases, with 15 bases between them. CDR1 is MNHEY, CDR2 SMNVEV, per germline (reference sequence). The CDR3 here is CASGLPGKEQFF. CDR3 nucleotide sequence: TGTGCCAGCGGCCTCCCGGGTAAGGAGCAGTTCTTC.

The chain links TRBV10-3 to TRBJ2-1; TRBD2 agrees at 8 bases. This CDR3 spans 15 amino acids. From germline, CDR1 is ENHRY and CDR2 SYGVKD. J gave up 2 bases and V 2 bases, and 2 bases lay outside the gene matches. The chain's CDR3 is CAISEGGGTYNEQFF. The CDR3 region has the DNA TGTGCCATCAGTGAGGGCGGGGGGACCTACAATGAGCAGTTCTTC.

The chain employs TRBV30 and TRBJ2-2; tentatively, D is TRBD1 (6 bases). V lost 5 bases, J lost 1 base, and 11 bases lay in between. This CDR3 comprises 14 residues. CDR1 is GTSNPN and CDR2 is SVGIG in the germline V gene (reference sequence). In DNA form, the CDR3 reads TGTGCCTGGGAAGGGACAAAGAACACCGGGGAGCTGTTTTTT. This codes for CAWEGTKNTGELFF.

This clone was found a few times. This chain uses TRBV7-9 with TRBJ2-1, with D possibly being TRBD2 (5 bases). CDR3 length: 17 amino acids. Trimming cost V 11 bases and J 0 bases, with 23 bases left between them. From germline, CDR1 is SEHNR and CDR2 FQNEAQ (reference sequence). This chain's CDR3 is CAVYEGEYRSSYNEQFF. In nucleotides, the CDR3 is TGTGCCGTTTACGAGGGCGAATATCGAAGCTCCTACAATGAGCAGTTCTTC.

This clone was counted only a few times. V and J are TRBV2 and TRBJ2-7, with D hard to call. The CDR3 totals 17 residues. Trimming took off 11 bases at V and 0 bases at J, with 26 bases between the two ends. Germline V gene sequence: CDR1 SNHLY, CDR2 FYNNEI. This CDR3 reads CAVPADRLPPSSYEQYF. In DNA form, the CDR3 reads TGTGCCGTACCCGCCGACCGCTTGCCTCCTAGCTCCTACGAGCAGTACTTC.

This chain connects TRBV5-4 to TRBJ1-1; D is unresolved. Germline CDR1 SGHNT, CDR2 YYREEE (reference sequence). This CDR3 spans 13 amino acids. V lost 0 bases to trimming and J lost 1 base, with 4 bases between them. The CDR3 DNA follows: TGTGCCAGCAGCTTGGGTAAGAACACTGAAGCTTTCTTT. Translating gives CASSLGKNTEAFF.

The rearrangement uses TRBV5-1 and TRBJ2-2; 7 nucleotides match TRBD2. The CDR3 consists of 15 residues. J gave up 5 bases and V 4 bases, and 8 bases lay outside the gene matches. CDR1 is SGHRS, CDR2 YFSETQ, per germline. CDR3 protein: CASSQGLVGTGELFF. DNA for the CDR3: TGCGCCAGCAGCCAAGGACTAGTCGGGACCGGGGAGCTGTTTTTT.

The rearrangement joins TRBV4-3 to TRBJ2-2; D tentatively fits TRBD1 or TRBD2 (5 bases each). Germline V gene data show CDR1 as LGHNA and CDR2 as YSLEER. The V end lost 2 bases, the J end lost 8 bases, and 15 bases lay between the germline ends. The CDR3 covers 15 residues. Here the CDR3 reads CASSQWGPTLGELFF. The CDR3 nucleotides are TGCGCCAGCAGCCAATGGGGACCCACCCTTGGGGAGCTGTTTTTT.

This clone was seen only once. The rearrangement links TRBV2 to TRBJ2-3; possible D gene TRBD2, 6 bases. The CDR3 runs 13 residues. Germline CDR1 is SNHLY and CDR2 is FYNNEI. The ends were cut back, 6 bases at V and 4 bases at J, with 11 bases in the middle. The CDR3 is CASRAWGADTQYF. For the CDR3, the DNA is TGTGCCAGCAGGGCTTGGGGGGCAGATACGCAGTATTTT.

The chain uses TRBV23-1 and TRBJ1-4, with D perhaps matching TRBD1 (6 bases). TRBV23-1 is an open reading frame whose function is uncertain. CDR3 size: 14 residues. The ends were cut back, 6 bases at V and 7 bases at J, with 15 bases in the middle. The CDR3 protein is CASSLRDKTEKLFF. CDR3 nucleotide sequence: TGCGCCAGCAGCCTCCGGGACAAGACTGAAAAACTGTTTTTT.

There are a few counts of this clone. One end of the junction does not line up with germline, which may come from a read error. The rearrangement joins TRBV7-9 to TRBJ2-1, with TRBD2 identical over 8 bases. Germline V CDR1 and CDR2: SEHNR, FQNEAQ (reference sequence). The length of the CDR3 is 16 residues. The CDR3: CASSLAGSSSYNEQFF. The CDR3 region has the DNA TGTGCCAGCAGTTTAGCGGGGAGTAGCTCCTACAATGAGCAGTTCTTC.

The chain joins TRBV19 to TRBJ1-2; TRBD1 matches 7 bases. Germline lookup yields CDR1 LNHDA and CDR2 SQIVND (reference sequence). The CDR3 is 16 residues long. Losses at the gene ends were 2 bases for V and 4 bases for J; bases not matched to a gene: 10. The CDR3 DNA follows: TGTGCCAGTAGTATAACCACAGGGGCCTACGGCTATGGCTACACCTTC. This codes for CASSITTGAYGYGYTF.

This clone showed up just a few times. The rearrangement uses TRBV7-3 and TRBJ2-1, with TRBD2 as a possible D gene (5 bases). The germline CDR1 and CDR2 sequences are SGHTA and FQGTGA. CDR3 size: 15 residues. V lost 2 bases and J 5 bases, leaving 13 bases between the germline ends. CDR3: CASSLSRTRNNEQFF. CDR3 DNA: TGTGCCAGCAGCTTATCCAGAACTAGGAACAATGAGCAGTTCTTC. The whole variable domain, filled in from reference TRBV7-3 and TRBJ2-1, reads GAGVSQTPSNKVTEKGKYVELRCDPISGHTALYWYRQSLGQGPEFLIYFQGTGAADDSGLPNDRFFAVRPEGSVSTLKIQRTERGDSAVYLCASSLSRTRNNEQFFGPGTRLTVL.

This clone appeared a few times. The chain employs TRBV27 and TRBJ1-5; D might be TRBD1 (6 bases). This CDR3 is 15 amino acids long. Looked up from germline, CDR1 is MNHEY and CDR2 is SMNVEV (reference sequence). Trimming stripped 6 bases from V and 3 bases from J, with 15 bases between. The CDR3 region has the DNA TGTGCCAGCAGCCCCCAGGGGACGAACAATCAGCCCCAGCATTTT. Its translation is CASSPQGTNNQPQHF.